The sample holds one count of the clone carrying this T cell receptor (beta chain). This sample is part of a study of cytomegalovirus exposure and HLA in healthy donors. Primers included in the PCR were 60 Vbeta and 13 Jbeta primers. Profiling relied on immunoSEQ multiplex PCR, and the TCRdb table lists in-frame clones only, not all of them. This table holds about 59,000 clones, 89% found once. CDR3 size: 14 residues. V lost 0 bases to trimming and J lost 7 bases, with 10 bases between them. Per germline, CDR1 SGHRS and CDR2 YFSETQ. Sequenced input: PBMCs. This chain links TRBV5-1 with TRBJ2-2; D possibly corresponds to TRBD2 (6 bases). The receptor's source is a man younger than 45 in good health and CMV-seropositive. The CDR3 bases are TGCGCCAGCAGCTTGGGGCAGGAGGGCGGGGAGCTGTTTTTT. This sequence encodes CASSLGQEGGELFF.